Listed below are T cell receptor beta chains from one sample, sequenced in a study of T cells after yellow fever vaccination. TCRdb reprocessed the 5' RACE reads via MiXCR and lists one record per CDR3 protein. Here the sample spans tens of thousands of distinct CDR3 sequences, roughly 7.4% being singletons. The source was CD8+ T cells sorted from PBMCs, collected roughly 15 days after the first yellow fever vaccination. These TCRs come from a man in his late teens or twenties who received the YFV17D yellow fever vaccine. Each CDR3 is given with its conserved first and last residue. Each record gives: clone size, D gene, V gene, J gene, CDR3 DNA, CDR3 protein. A D gene is named only where the DNA matches it firmly. Some rows mark clone size as missing; the rest say once, few, many or name a class of expanded clone.

clone_size: -
d_call: -
v_call: TRBV20-1
j_call: TRBJ2-1
cdr3_nt: TGCAGTGCTAGAGTTGCAGGGTTCGAAGGTCCCTACAATGAGCAGTTCTTC
cdr3_aa: CSARVAGFEGPYNEQFF

clone_size: many
d_call: TRBD1
v_call: TRBV6-4
j_call: TRBJ1-2
cdr3_nt: TGTGCCAGCAGTGACTCGCCCTGGGACAGGGTGATGAAAAATGGCTACACCTTC
cdr3_aa: CASSDSPWDRVMKNGYTF

clone_size: many
d_call: TRBD1
v_call: TRBV4-1
j_call: TRBJ2-1
cdr3_nt: TGCGCCAGCAGCCAGACAGGGGACCACAGGGGTGAGCAGTTCTTC
cdr3_aa: CASSQTGDHRGEQFF

clone_size: many
d_call: -
v_call: TRBV20-1
j_call: TRBJ2-1
cdr3_nt: TGCAGTGCCACACTAGCCAATGAGCAGTTCTTC
cdr3_aa: CSATLANEQFF

clone_size: -
d_call: -
v_call: TRBV6-2/TRBV6-3
j_call: TRBJ2-1
cdr3_nt: TGTGCCAGCAAAATAGCTCCCAGCTCCTACAATGAGCAGTTCTTC
cdr3_aa: CASKIAPSSYNEQFF

clone_size: -
d_call: -
v_call: TRBV27
j_call: TRBJ1-2
cdr3_nt: TGTGCCAGCAGTCCGTCGGGGCAGTTCTATGGCTACACCTTC
cdr3_aa: CASSPSGQFYGYTF

clone_size: -
d_call: -
v_call: TRBV4-1
j_call: TRBJ2-3
cdr3_nt: TGCGCCAGCAGCCGGGGTTCCTCGGATACGCAGTATTTT
cdr3_aa: CASSRGSSDTQYF

clone_size: few
d_call: -
v_call: TRBV12-3/TRBV12-4
j_call: TRBJ2-3
cdr3_nt: TGTGCCAGCAGTTACGGTGCGGTTCCAGATACGCAGTATTTT
cdr3_aa: CASSYGAVPDTQYF

clone_size: many
d_call: TRBD2
v_call: TRBV12-3/TRBV12-4
j_call: TRBJ2-5
cdr3_nt: TGTGCCAGCAGTCCCTCCGGGGGACTAGCGGGGAAAGAGACCCAGTACTTC
cdr3_aa: CASSPSGGLAGKETQYF

clone_size: many
d_call: -
v_call: TRBV5-6
j_call: TRBJ2-1
cdr3_nt: TGTGCCAGCAGCTTGGAGGGACAAGGGGTGTACAATGAGCAGTTCTTC
cdr3_aa: CASSLEGQGVYNEQFF

clone_size: many
d_call: -
v_call: TRBV11-2
j_call: TRBJ2-5
cdr3_nt: TGTGCCAGCAGCCTCCAGACAGACCCCCAAGAGACCCAGTACTTC
cdr3_aa: CASSLQTDPQETQYF

clone_size: many
d_call: -
v_call: TRBV15
j_call: TRBJ2-7
cdr3_nt: TGTGCCACCAGCAGAACCGACAGGATCCTCATCGAGCAGTACTTC
cdr3_aa: CATSRTDRILIEQYF

clone_size: many
d_call: TRBD2
v_call: TRBV11-2
j_call: TRBJ2-1
cdr3_nt: TGTGCCAGCAGCTCCGGCCCGGGACTAGGGTCCTACAATGAGCAGTTCTTC
cdr3_aa: CASSSGPGLGSYNEQFF

clone_size: -
d_call: -
v_call: TRBV15
j_call: TRBJ1-1
cdr3_nt: TGTGCCACCAGCAGGGGCGTTACATTGATGAACACTGAAGCTTTCTTT
cdr3_aa: CATSRGVTLMNTEAFF

clone_size: -
d_call: TRBD1
v_call: TRBV6-1
j_call: TRBJ1-5
cdr3_nt: TGTGCCAGCAGTACAATGACAGGGGTCAATCAGCCCCAGCATTTT
cdr3_aa: CASSTMTGVNQPQHF

clone_size: many
d_call: -
v_call: TRBV28
j_call: TRBJ1-5
cdr3_nt: TGTGCCAGCAGTACTTACAATCGAGGCAATCAGCCCCAGCATTTT
cdr3_aa: CASSTYNRGNQPQHF

clone_size: many
d_call: -
v_call: TRBV7-6
j_call: TRBJ2-1
cdr3_nt: TGTGCCAGCAGCTTTGGGGGGCCAGGTGAGCAGTTCTTC
cdr3_aa: CASSFGGPGEQFF

clone_size: many
d_call: TRBD2
v_call: TRBV7-8
j_call: TRBJ2-3
cdr3_nt: TGTGCCAGCGGTGGGGGTAGCGGGACACCTACGCAGTATTTT
cdr3_aa: CASGGGSGTPTQYF

clone_size: many
d_call: -
v_call: TRBV24-1
j_call: TRBJ2-2
cdr3_nt: TGTGCCACCAGTGATGGCACCGGGGAGCTGTTTTTT
cdr3_aa: CATSDGTGELFF

clone_size: many
d_call: -
v_call: TRBV15
j_call: TRBJ2-2
cdr3_nt: TGTGCCACCAGCCTAACGGACGCCTCACCCGGGGAGCTGTTTTTT
cdr3_aa: CATSLTDASPGELFF

clone_size: many
d_call: -
v_call: TRBV19
j_call: TRBJ2-7
cdr3_nt: TGTGCCAGTAGTATAGGGCCCAACTACGAGCAGTACTTC
cdr3_aa: CASSIGPNYEQYF

clone_size: many
d_call: -
v_call: TRBV20-1
j_call: TRBJ2-5
cdr3_nt: TGCAGTGCTAGAGACGGGGGCTTCCAAGAGACCCAGTACTTC
cdr3_aa: CSARDGGFQETQYF

clone_size: few
d_call: -
v_call: TRBV27
j_call: TRBJ2-7
cdr3_nt: TGTGCCAGCTCACCCACTAGTTCCTACGAGCAGTACTTC
cdr3_aa: CASSPTSSYEQYF

clone_size: medium-sized
d_call: TRBD1
v_call: TRBV7-8
j_call: TRBJ2-7
cdr3_nt: TGTGCCAGCAGCTTGAGCTCCGGGACAGGGAACTACGAGCAGTACTTC
cdr3_aa: CASSLSSGTGNYEQYF

clone_size: medium-sized
d_call: -
v_call: TRBV24-1
j_call: TRBJ2-2
cdr3_nt: TGTGCCACCAGTGATGAGAGTAGGACCTCCGGGGAGCTGTTTTTT
cdr3_aa: CATSDESRTSGELFF

clone_size: few
d_call: -
v_call: TRBV11-2
j_call: TRBJ1-1
cdr3_nt: TGTGCCAGCAGCTTAGAGGGGGCCGTTTTTGCTGAAGCTTTCTTT
cdr3_aa: CASSLEGAVFAEAFF

clone_size: few
d_call: TRBD2
v_call: TRBV4-1
j_call: TRBJ2-7
cdr3_nt: TGCGCCAGCAGCCAATTTTCGAGCGGGGGGGCTTACGAGCAGTACTTC
cdr3_aa: CASSQFSSGGAYEQYF

clone_size: many
d_call: TRBD1
v_call: TRBV12-3/TRBV12-4
j_call: TRBJ1-6
cdr3_nt: TGTGCCAGCAGGAAAAGACAGGGGATGGATTCACCCCTCCACTTT
cdr3_aa: CASRKRQGMDSPLHF

clone_size: many
d_call: -
v_call: TRBV10-3
j_call: TRBJ2-3
cdr3_nt: TGTGCCATCAGTACATCGGATACGCAGTATTTT
cdr3_aa: CAISTSDTQYF

clone_size: -
d_call: -
v_call: TRBV7-6
j_call: TRBJ2-1
cdr3_nt: TGTGCCAGCAGCGACCGGGACCACCTTAGGGATGAGCAGTTCTTC
cdr3_aa: CASSDRDHLRDEQFF

clone_size: many
d_call: -
v_call: TRBV4-1
j_call: TRBJ1-1
cdr3_nt: TGCGCCAGCAGCCAAGGGACCAGAACTGAAGCTTTCTTT
cdr3_aa: CASSQGTRTEAFF

clone_size: many
d_call: TRBD1
v_call: TRBV6-1
j_call: TRBJ1-6
cdr3_nt: TGTGCCAGCAGCCCTTTGACAGGGATAGGAGCACCCCTCCACTTT
cdr3_aa: CASSPLTGIGAPLHF

clone_size: -
d_call: TRBD1
v_call: TRBV5-5
j_call: TRBJ2-5
cdr3_nt: TGTGCCAGCAGCTCCGTTGGACAGGGAGAGGAGACCCAGTACTTC
cdr3_aa: CASSSVGQGEETQYF

clone_size: many
d_call: -
v_call: TRBV5-1
j_call: TRBJ1-6
cdr3_nt: TGCGCCAGCAGCTTGGAGGGCAGGAAAAACGCACCCCTCCACTTT
cdr3_aa: CASSLEGRKNAPLHF

clone_size: many
d_call: -
v_call: TRBV7-6
j_call: TRBJ2-3
cdr3_nt: TGTGCCAGCAGCTTAGGCTCCCAGAGGCCCACAGATACGCAGTATTTT
cdr3_aa: CASSLGSQRPTDTQYF

clone_size: -
d_call: -
v_call: TRBV6-5
j_call: TRBJ1-1
cdr3_nt: TGTGCCAGCAGTTACTCTGAAGGGGGTCGGACTGAAGCTTTCTTT
cdr3_aa: CASSYSEGGRTEAFF

clone_size: many
d_call: -
v_call: TRBV9
j_call: TRBJ2-7
cdr3_nt: TGTGCCAGCAGCGTAGGGACCGCCTACGAGCAGTACTTC
cdr3_aa: CASSVGTAYEQYF

clone_size: many
d_call: -
v_call: TRBV7-2
j_call: TRBJ1-1
cdr3_nt: TGTGCCAGCAGCTTAGTTGGGGCAGGGAGCACGAGCACTGAAGCTTTCTTT
cdr3_aa: CASSLVGAGSTSTEAFF

clone_size: many
d_call: -
v_call: TRBV6-1
j_call: TRBJ1-5
cdr3_nt: TGTGCCAGCAGCCGAGACAGGAGTTACAATCAGCCCCAGCATTTT
cdr3_aa: CASSRDRSYNQPQHF

clone_size: many
d_call: -
v_call: TRBV20-1
j_call: TRBJ1-6
cdr3_nt: TGCAGTGCTGGTACAGGGTTCCTTAATTCACCCCTCCACTTT
cdr3_aa: CSAGTGFLNSPLHF

clone_size: -
d_call: TRBD2
v_call: TRBV20-1
j_call: TRBJ2-1
cdr3_nt: TGCAGTGCTAGAGATGGAGCGGGGGCCCTCAATGAGCAGTTCTTC
cdr3_aa: CSARDGAGALNEQFF